The 12 T cell receptor beta chains reported below all come from one sample, sequenced in a study of blood T cell repertoires in COVID-19. The protocol was immunoSEQ multiplex PCR, while the TCRdb copy is restricted to in-frame clones and leaves out a portion. The table includes about 230,000 clones, 85% detected once. Sample: peripheral blood. Receptors originate from a middle-aged man with COVID-19, enrolled during active disease.

This chain uses TRBV6-5 with TRBJ1-6; tentative D call: TRBD1 (6 bases). The CDR3 length is 16 residues. CDR1 is MNHEY and CDR2 is SVGAGI in the germline V gene. V gave up 0 bases and J gave up 5 bases, with 11 bases separating them. The CDR3 coding sequence is TGTGCCAGCAGTTACTCGGACAGAGCTAATAATTCACCCCTCCACTTT. Protein product: CASSYSDRANNSPLHF.

The V and J genes are TRBV2 and TRBJ1-4; 7 bases align to TRBD1. Germline V gene data show CDR1 as SNHLY and CDR2 as FYNNEI. The CDR3 totals 15 residues. Germline trimming cut 1 base from V and 7 bases from J; bases unmatched to any gene: 6. The CDR3 nucleotides are TGTGCCAGCAGTGAAGAGGGCCAGGGGGGTGAAAAACTGTTTTTT. It translates to CASSEEGQGGEKLFF.

The rearrangement links TRBV27 to TRBJ2-7; no firm D call. Trimming cost V 6 bases and J 2 bases, with 14 bases left between them. Per the germline V gene, CDR1 is MNHEY and CDR2 is SMNVEV (reference sequence). CDR3 length: 14 residues. CDR3 loop: CASRGVGLAYEQYF. CDR3 DNA sequence: TGTGCCAGCAGGGGCGTGGGCTTGGCCTACGAGCAGTACTTC.

The V gene is TRBV7-2, the J gene TRBJ2-5, with TRBD1 matching 11 bases. V trimming: 6 bases; J trimming: 5 bases; junction bases outside the gene matches: 5. The CDR3 is 14 residues long. Germline loops: CDR1 SGHTA, CDR2 FQGNSA. The CDR3 spells CASSSGTGGETQYF. CDR3 bases: TGTGCCAGCAGTTCCGGGACAGGGGGTGAGACCCAGTACTTC.

CDR3 amino acids: CAWDLTGGGYEQYF. The CDR3 region has the DNA TGTGCCTGGGACTTGACAGGGGGTGGCTACGAGCAGTACTTC. J is TRBJ2-7 and V is TRBV30, with 9 bases aligning to TRBD1. CDR1 is GTSNPN and CDR2 is SVGIG in the germline V gene (reference sequence). V lost 5 bases, J lost 3 bases, and 8 bases stayed unmatched. The CDR3 runs to 14 residues.

The table lists this clone with a count of one. The rearrangement uses TRBV3-1 (or the pseudogene TRBV3-2) and TRBJ1-2; D gene unclear. Per the germline V gene, CDR1 is LGHDT and CDR2 is YNNKEL (reference sequence). The V end lost 1 base, the J end lost 2 bases, and 11 bases lay between the germline ends. This CDR3 contains 15 residues. As DNA, the CDR3 is TGTGCCAGCAGCCAAGGAAGCGTGAGGAACTATGGCTACACCTTC. As protein: CASSQGSVRNYGYTF.

V usage is TRBV3-1 (or the pseudogene TRBV3-2) and J usage is TRBJ2-1; 11 bases are a match to TRBD2. Germline CDR1 reads LGHDT; CDR2 reads YNNKEL (reference sequence). Losses at the gene ends were 0 bases for V and 3 bases for J; bases not matched to a gene: 4. This CDR3 contains 17 residues. The CDR3 DNA reads TGTGCCAGCAGCCAAGATTTAGGGACTAGCGGCTACAATGAGCAGTTCTTC. Its protein is CASSQDLGTSGYNEQFF.

This chain joins TRBV11-2 and TRBJ2-1, with TRBD1 as a possible D gene (5 bases). CDR1 and CDR2 from the germline V gene are SGHAT and FQNNGV. The CDR3 runs to 15 residues. V lost 5 bases, J lost 3 bases, and 14 bases lay in between. The CDR3 reads CASSAIIGDYNEQFF. The CDR3 region has the DNA TGTGCCAGCAGCGCCATTATAGGGGACTACAATGAGCAGTTCTTC.

The V call is TRBV5-1, the J call TRBJ1-4; TRBD1 agrees at 9 bases. CDR1 and CDR2 (germline): SGHRS, YFSETQ. V gave up 4 bases and J gave up 8 bases; unmatched junction bases: 9. There are 15 residues in the CDR3. The CDR3 here is CASSPRTGVGEKLFF. DNA for the CDR3: TGCGCCAGCAGCCCGCGGACAGGGGTAGGGGAAAAACTGTTTTTT. The whole variable domain, filled in from reference TRBV5-1 and TRBJ1-4, reads KAGVTQTPRYLIKTRGQQVTLSCSPISGHRSVSWYQQTPGQGLQFLFEYFSETQRNKGNFPGRFSGRQFSNSRSEMNVSTLELGDSALYLCASSPRTGVGEKLFFGSGTQLSVL.

The gene calls are TRBV27 and TRBJ1-2; possible D gene TRBD1, 5 bases. CDR1 and CDR2 (germline): MNHEY, SMNVEV (reference sequence). Trimming removed 3 bases from V and 11 bases from J, with 19 bases in between. The CDR3 totals 14 residues. The CDR3 region is CASSLSPPAGRYTF. In DNA form, the CDR3 reads TGTGCCAGCAGTTTGTCCCCGCCAGCAGGGCGGTACACCTTC.

The chain couples TRBV30 to TRBJ2-1; the match to TRBD1 covers 7 bases. V dropped 2 bases and J dropped 0; count of bases not matched to a gene: 7. In germline, CDR1 is GTSNPN, CDR2 SVGIG (reference sequence). The CDR3 is 16 residues long. This chain's CDR3 is CAWSTQGRGSYNEQFF. The DNA for the CDR3 is TGTGCCTGGAGTACACAGGGGCGCGGCTCCTACAATGAGCAGTTCTTC.

The chain has TRBV6-5 and TRBJ2-5; no firm D call. The CDR3 has 11 residues. The germline gives CDR1 MNHEY, CDR2 SVGAGI. The V gene lost 6 bases and the J gene lost 8 bases, with 10 bases spanning the gap. CDR3 nucleotides: TGTGCCAGCAGAGTCGAGAAAACCCAGTACTTC. It specifies CASRVEKTQYF.